The T cell receptor beta chain under discussion was sequenced for a study of T cells in Graves' hyperthyroidism and ophthalmopathy. Study background: Peripheral blood draws took place at initial diagnosis, ahead of any treatment.

The hyperthyroidism patients had all been newly diagnosed, and their disease duration was under 2 months. Their ages ranged from 18 to 65 years. Uncontrolled infection, other autoimmune disease, pregnancy or lactation excluded patients. It was 8.5 to 10 ml of fresh peripheral blood that supplied the PBMCs. The V and J ends lost 2 bases and 4 bases respectively, with 18 bases between them. Looked up from germline, CDR1 is SGHTA and CDR2 is FQGNSA. The CDR3 sequence is 17 residues long. RNA transcripts yielded amplified TCR beta CDR3 regions. When the TCR CDR3 underwent first-round RT-PCR, the HTBI primer set was used. Using its own MiXCR run on the multiplex PCR reads, TCRdb lists one record per CDR3 protein. The table records about 710,000 distinct CDR3 sequences, roughly 17% of them present only once. This clonotype was recorded at least ten times.

Specimen: blood. V is TRBV7-2 and J is TRBJ2-1; D might be TRBD1 or TRBD2, each matching 6 bases. This TCR came from a man aged 18 to 29 with Graves' hyperthyroidism. In DNA, the CDR3 is TGTGCCAGCAGCTTAAGGGGGGATGGTAGCCTTTACAATGAGCAGTTCTTC. Amino acid sequence: CASSLRGDGSLYNEQFF.